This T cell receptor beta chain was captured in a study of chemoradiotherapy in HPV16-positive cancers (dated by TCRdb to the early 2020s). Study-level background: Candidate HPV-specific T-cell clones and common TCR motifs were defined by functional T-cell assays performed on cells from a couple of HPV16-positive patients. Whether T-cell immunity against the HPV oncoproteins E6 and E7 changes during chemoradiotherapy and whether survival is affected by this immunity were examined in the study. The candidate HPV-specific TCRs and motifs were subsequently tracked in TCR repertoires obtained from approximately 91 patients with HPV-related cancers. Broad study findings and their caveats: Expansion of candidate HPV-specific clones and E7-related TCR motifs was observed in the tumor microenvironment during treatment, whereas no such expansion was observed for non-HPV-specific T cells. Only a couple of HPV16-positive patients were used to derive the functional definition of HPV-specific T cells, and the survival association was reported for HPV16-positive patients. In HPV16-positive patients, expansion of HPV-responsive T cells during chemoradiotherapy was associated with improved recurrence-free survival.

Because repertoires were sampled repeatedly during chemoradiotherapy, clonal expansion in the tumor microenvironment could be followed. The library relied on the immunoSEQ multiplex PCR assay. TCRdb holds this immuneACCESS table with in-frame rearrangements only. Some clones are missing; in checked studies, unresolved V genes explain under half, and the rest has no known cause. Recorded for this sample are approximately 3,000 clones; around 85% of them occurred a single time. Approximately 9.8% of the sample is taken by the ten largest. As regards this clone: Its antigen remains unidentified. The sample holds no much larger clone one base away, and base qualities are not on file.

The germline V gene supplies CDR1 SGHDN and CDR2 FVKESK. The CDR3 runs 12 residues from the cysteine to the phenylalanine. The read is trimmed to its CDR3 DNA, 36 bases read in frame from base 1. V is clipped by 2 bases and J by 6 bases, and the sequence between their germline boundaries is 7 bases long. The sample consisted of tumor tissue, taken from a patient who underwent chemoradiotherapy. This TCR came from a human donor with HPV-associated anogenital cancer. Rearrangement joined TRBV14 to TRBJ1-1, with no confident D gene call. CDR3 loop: CASSQTFAEAFF. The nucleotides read TGTGCCAGCAGCCAAACTTTCGCTGAAGCTTTCTTT.